The 17 T cell receptor beta chains presented below share a single source sample, sequenced in a study of shared clonotypes between healthy human individuals. The data were produced by immunoSEQ multiplex PCR, yet TCRdb's version contains in-frame clones alone and is incomplete. The sample contains 490,000 or so clones, 79% of which appear only once. Sequencing was done on a sample of PBMCs. All receptors come from a middle-aged woman in good health. Some clones in this sample may be carry-over from other donors' samples.

The genes are TRBV4-3 and TRBJ2-7, with TRBD1 matching over 7 bases. Trimming cost V 0 bases and J 1 base; bases outside gene matches: 3. The CDR3 covers 15 residues. CDR1 is LGHNA, CDR2 YSLEER, per germline. CDR3 DNA sequence: TGCGCCAGCAGCCAAGAAAGGGACAGATCCTACGAGCAGTACTTC. The encoded protein is CASSQERDRSYEQYF.

CDR3 residues: CASSLGAGLDTQYF. CDR3 sequence (DNA): TGTGCCAGCAGTTTAGGAGCGGGACTGGATACGCAGTATTTT. The chain carries TRBV27 and TRBJ2-3, with 7 bases identical to TRBD2. CDR1 and CDR2 from the germline V gene are MNHEY and SMNVEV (reference sequence). This CDR3 has 14 amino acids. V lost 2 bases, J lost 6 bases, and 5 bases stayed unmatched.

The rearrangement joins TRBV5-5 to TRBJ1-5; no firm D call. Trimming removed 2 bases from V and 6 bases from J, with 9 bases in between. Germline lookup yields CDR1 SGHKS and CDR2 YYEKEE (reference sequence). The CDR3 sequence is 13 residues long. CDR3 region: CASSFSPGQPQHF. For the CDR3, the DNA is TGTGCCAGCAGCTTCTCCCCCGGTCAGCCCCAGCATTTT. Full variable domain (missing parts from reference TRBV5-5 and TRBJ1-5): DAGVTQSPTHLIKTRGQQVTLRCSPISGHKSVSWYQQVLGQGPQFIFQYYEKEERGRGNFPDRFSARQFPNYSSELNVNALLLGDSALYLCASSFSPGQPQHFGDGTRLSIL.

This rearrangement joins TRBV29-1 to TRBJ2-1; D is perhaps TRBD2 (5 bases). Deletions cut 1 base from V and 0 bases from J, with 16 bases between. The CDR3 sequence is 17 residues long. CDR1 is SQVTM, CDR2 ANQGSEA, per germline. CDR3 protein: CSVEGASRRSSYNEQFF. DNA for the CDR3: TGCAGCGTTGAAGGAGCATCCCGGAGGAGCTCCTACAATGAGCAGTTCTTC.

This chain connects TRBV19 to TRBJ1-4; D is unclear. The CDR3 covers 14 residues. Deletions cut 4 bases from V and 4 bases from J, with 10 bases between. From germline, CDR1 is LNHDA and CDR2 SQIVND (reference sequence). The CDR3 protein is CASSSRTVNEKLFF. The CDR3 DNA reads TGTGCCAGTAGTAGCAGGACGGTTAATGAAAAACTGTTTTTT.

In the case of this clone: In the same sample, other DNA sequences code for this CDR3. This chain uses TRBV6-1 with TRBJ2-1, with D perhaps matching TRBD2 (5 bases). The ends were cut back, 3 bases at V and 4 bases at J, with 10 bases in the middle. Looked up from germline, CDR1 is MNHNS and CDR2 is SASEGT. The CDR3 has 14 amino acids. CDR3 sequence: CASSEAGLYNEQFF. For the CDR3, the DNA is TGTGCCAGCAGTGAGGCGGGTCTATACAATGAGCAGTTCTTC.

This sequence joins TRBV4-2 and TRBJ2-5, with D perhaps TRBD1 (5 bases). The V gene's germline CDR1 is LGHNA and CDR2 YNFKEQ. The length of the CDR3 is 14 residues. Deletions cut 0 bases from V and 4 bases from J, with 9 bases between. The CDR3 sequence: CASSQDRRVETQYF. Written as DNA, the CDR3 is TGTGCCAGCAGCCAAGATCGCAGGGTAGAGACCCAGTACTTC.

CDR3 protein: CASTSRRQSQYNEQFF. For the CDR3, the DNA is TGTGCCAGTACCTCCAGGCGACAGTCGCAATACAATGAGCAGTTCTTC. The gene calls are TRBV19 and TRBJ2-1; the D gene is possibly TRBD1 (5 bases). Trimming removed 7 bases from V and 4 bases from J, with 20 bases in between. This CDR3 comprises 16 residues. Germline-derived CDR1 and CDR2 are LNHDA and SQIVND (reference sequence). Based on the CDR3 plus reference TRBV19 and TRBJ2-1, the full variable domain is DGGITQSPKYLFRKEGQNVTLSCEQNLNHDAMYWYRQDPGQGLRLIYYSQIVNDFQKGDIAEGYSVSREKKESFPLTVTSAQKNPTAFYLCASTSRRQSQYNEQFFGPGTRLTVL.

CDR3 in amino acids: CASSSQGASYNEQFF. The CDR3 coding sequence is TGTGCCAGCAGCTCCCAGGGAGCCTCCTACAATGAGCAGTTCTTC. The chain links TRBV7-3 to TRBJ2-1; tentatively, D is TRBD1 or TRBD2 (5 bases each). CDR1 and CDR2 from the germline V gene are SGHTA and FQGTGA. With 4 bases removed from V and 0 bases from J, the gap between germline ends came to 10 bases. The CDR3 has 15 amino acids.

This clone occurred a few times. The V gene is TRBV30, the J gene TRBJ2-7, with TRBD1 matching 8 bases. The CDR3 runs 14 residues. Germline loops: CDR1 GTSNPN, CDR2 SVGIG (reference sequence). After removal of 3 bases from V and 4 bases from J, the junction contained 8 bases not matched to a gene. CDR3 coding DNA: TGTGCCTGGAGCAGGGGGCAGGGAGTGTACGAGCAGTACTTC. Protein: CAWSRGQGVYEQYF.

The chain combines TRBV23-1 with TRBJ2-7; 11 bases match TRBD1. TRBV23-1 is flagged as an ORF with uncertain function. The CDR3 extends over 16 amino acids. V lost 0 bases to trimming and J lost 3 bases; unmatched junction nucleotides: 4. CDR3 DNA sequence: TGCGCCAGCAGTCAATCTGGGGGGACAGGGGGCTACGAGCAGTACTTC. Amino acids: CASSQSGGTGGYEQYF.

This sequence joins TRBV5-1 and TRBJ2-7; D may be TRBD1 (6 bases). Germline CDR1 SGHRS, CDR2 YFSETQ. Trimming left V 0 bases short and J 3 bases short, with 16 bases between. This CDR3 region has 16 residues. CDR3 nucleotides: TGCGCCAGCAGCTTGGGGGCTAGGGGGTCCGGCTACGAGCAGTACTTC. Amino acid sequence: CASSLGARGSGYEQYF.

This chain uses TRBV27 with TRBJ2-2; possible D gene TRBD1, 5 bases. Trimming removed 0 bases from V and 7 bases from J, with 9 bases in between. Germline V gives CDR1 MNHEY, CDR2 SMNVEV (reference sequence). This CDR3 is 14 amino acids long. The CDR3 loop reads CASSLSWGGGELFF. In nucleotides, the CDR3 is TGTGCCAGCAGTTTATCGTGGGGCGGCGGGGAGCTGTTTTTT.

The table lists this clone with many counts. The genes are TRBV10-1 and TRBJ2-5, with TRBD2 identical over 8 bases. CDR3 length equals 16 residues. Germline assignment: CDR1 WNHNN and CDR2 SYGVQD (reference sequence). With 7 bases clipped from V and 8 bases from J, the junction kept 18 bases outside the gene matches. The CDR3 region has the DNA TGCGCCAGCATCGGGCGGTCTCTCGGGGGGGTTGACACCCAGTACTTC. This gives the protein CASIGRSLGGVDTQYF.

This clone showed up just a few times. The chain recombines TRBV25-1 with TRBJ2-1; no clear D gene. This CDR3 region has 14 residues. V lost 5 bases and J 9 bases, leaving 17 bases between the germline ends. CDR1 and CDR2 (germline): MGHDK, SYGVNS. DNA of the CDR3: TGTGCCAGCAGTCCCTCGTCTGGGCAGATTGAGCAGTTCTTC. Encoded protein: CASSPSSGQIEQFF.

The chain is built from TRBV6-5 and TRBJ2-3, with TRBD2 matching 7 bases. CDR1 and CDR2 from the germline V gene are MNHEY and SVGAGI. The CDR3 contains 14 residues. V dropped 10 bases and J dropped 1; count of bases not matched to a gene: 8. The CDR3 spells CATGSGLGTDTQYF. DNA of the CDR3: TGTGCCACCGGTAGCGGGTTAGGCACAGATACGCAGTATTTT.

This clone was seen a handful of times. Additional DNA sequences in this sample encode the identical CDR3. The chain recombines TRBV28 with TRBJ1-4, with TRBD1 identical over 7 bases. This CDR3 has 16 amino acids. CDR1 MDHEN and CDR2 SYDVKM come from the germline V gene. Trimming at V came to 2 bases and at J to 0 bases, leaving 3 bases not matched to a gene. The CDR3 loop is CASSLLQGPTNEKLFF. CDR3 DNA: TGTGCCAGCAGTTTACTACAGGGGCCAACTAATGAAAAACTGTTTTTT.